A selection of T cell receptor beta chains follows, all from one sample in a study of Ad26.COV2.S vaccination and SARS-CoV-2 variants. Profiled with immunoSEQ multiplex PCR; TCRdb holds only in-frame clones, not every one. The sample contains 500,000 or so clones, around 88% of which appear only once. The starting material was peripheral blood, obtained in a trial of Ad26.COV2.S vaccine versus placebo. These TCRs come from a person between 18 and 60 years old who received the Ad26.COV2.S COVID-19 vaccine or a placebo. CDR3s include the opening cysteine and the closing phenylalanine or tryptophan. A D gene is named only where the DNA matches it firmly. The listing skips clone size in some rows; elsewhere it reads once, few, many or a size class.

V gene: TRBV7-2; clone size: -; D gene: -; J gene: TRBJ2-7; CDR3 DNA: TGTGCCAGCAGCTCCGGACAGACGTTAGGTGAGCAGTACTTC; CDR3 protein: CASSSGQTLGEQYF
V gene: TRBV19; clone size: -; D gene: -; J gene: TRBJ2-6; CDR3 DNA: TGTGCCAGCCTCCCAGGGGCGACTGGGGCCAACGTCCTGACTTTC; CDR3 protein: CASLPGATGANVLTF
V gene: TRBV9; clone size: -; D gene: TRBD2; J gene: TRBJ2-1; CDR3 DNA: TGTGCCAGTGGGACAGGAGCGGGAGGGTCCAACAATGAGCAGTTCTTC; CDR3 protein: CASGTGAGGSNNEQFF
V gene: TRBV28; clone size: -; D gene: TRBD2; J gene: TRBJ2-2; CDR3 DNA: TGTGCCAGCAGTTTTGACGTGGTGGCGGGAGGTCGGGCCGGGGAGCTGTTTTTT; CDR3 protein: CASSFDVVAGGRAGELFF
V gene: TRBV28; clone size: -; D gene: -; J gene: TRBJ1-1; CDR3 DNA: TGTGCCAGCAACATCAGGTACACTGAAGCTTTCTTT; CDR3 protein: CASNIRYTEAFF
V gene: TRBV28; clone size: -; D gene: -; J gene: TRBJ1-2; CDR3 DNA: TGTGCCAGCAGTTTCAACCGGGGTGGTGAAAACTATGGCTACACCTTC; CDR3 protein: CASSFNRGGENYGYTF
V gene: TRBV30; clone size: -; D gene: -; J gene: TRBJ1-6; CDR3 DNA: TGTGCCCGGAGACTTTCATCAGGGGTCGATTCACCCCTCCACTTT; CDR3 protein: CARRLSSGVDSPLHF
V gene: TRBV2; clone size: -; D gene: -; J gene: TRBJ1-5; CDR3 DNA: TGTGCCAGCAGCGGGCCGGGAAACAAGGCCTTCAATCAGCCCCAGCATTTT; CDR3 protein: CASSGPGNKAFNQPQHF
V gene: TRBV6-2/TRBV6-3; clone size: -; D gene: -; J gene: TRBJ2-7; CDR3 DNA: TGTGCCAGCAGCACCTCTAGCGTAATCGGGTCTTTGCGATCCTACGAGCAGTACTTC; CDR3 protein: CASSTSSVIGSLRSYEQYF
V gene: TRBV6-2/TRBV6-3; clone size: -; D gene: -; J gene: TRBJ2-1; CDR3 DNA: TGTGCCAGCAGTTACGGGGGGAACCGGAATGAGCAGTTCTTC; CDR3 protein: CASSYGGNRNEQFF
V gene: TRBV27; clone size: -; D gene: -; J gene: TRBJ2-2; CDR3 DNA: TGTGCCAGCAGTCGAGGGTCCGCCGGGGAGCTGTTTTTT; CDR3 protein: CASSRGSAGELFF
V gene: TRBV12-3/TRBV12-4; clone size: -; D gene: -; J gene: TRBJ1-1; CDR3 DNA: TGTGCCAGCGGGGGGAACACTGAAGCTTTCTTT; CDR3 protein: CASGGNTEAFF
V gene: TRBV27; clone size: once; D gene: TRBD2; J gene: TRBJ2-7; CDR3 DNA: TGTGCCAGCAGTTTAAGTCTAGCGGTCGCCTACGAGCAGTACTTC; CDR3 protein: CASSLSLAVAYEQYF
V gene: TRBV7-2; clone size: -; D gene: -; J gene: TRBJ1-2; CDR3 DNA: TGTGCCAGCAGCTTAAAGGTCCGCTACACCTTC; CDR3 protein: CASSLKVRYTF
V gene: TRBV3-1/TRBV3-2; clone size: -; D gene: TRBD1; J gene: TRBJ2-7; CDR3 DNA: TGTGCCAGCAGCCCCCAGGGGGCAGGAGACTCCTACGAGCAGTACTTC; CDR3 protein: CASSPQGAGDSYEQYF
V gene: TRBV6-6; clone size: -; D gene: -; J gene: TRBJ2-7; CDR3 DNA: TGTGCCAGCAGTTACAAGGGACCTATCGTCTACGAGCAGTACTTC; CDR3 protein: CASSYKGPIVYEQYF
V gene: TRBV27; clone size: -; D gene: TRBD2; J gene: TRBJ2-7; CDR3 DNA: TGTGCCAGCAGTTCCCATCCTAGCGGCTCCTACGAGCAGTACTTC; CDR3 protein: CASSSHPSGSYEQYF
V gene: TRBV30; clone size: -; D gene: -; J gene: TRBJ1-2; CDR3 DNA: TGTGCCTGGAGTGGACAAGACTCGAACTATGGCTACACCTTC; CDR3 protein: CAWSGQDSNYGYTF
V gene: TRBV7-2; clone size: -; D gene: -; J gene: TRBJ2-3; CDR3 DNA: TGTGCCAGCAGCCCCGGGCGCACAGATACGCAGTATTTT; CDR3 protein: CASSPGRTDTQYF
V gene: TRBV6-2/TRBV6-3; clone size: -; D gene: -; J gene: TRBJ2-1; CDR3 DNA: TGTGCCAGCAGCCACGAAGGCGGGACTGAGCAGTTCTTC; CDR3 protein: CASSHEGGTEQFF
V gene: TRBV20-1; clone size: -; D gene: TRBD2; J gene: TRBJ2-1; CDR3 DNA: TGCAGTGCTAGTCACCCGCGGAGCGGGAGGCAGTTCTTC; CDR3 protein: CSASHPRSGRQFF
V gene: TRBV5-4; clone size: -; D gene: -; J gene: TRBJ2-3; CDR3 DNA: TGTGCCAGCAGCCCGGATGCGGGAAGGACCACAGATACGCAGTATTTT; CDR3 protein: CASSPDAGRTTDTQYF